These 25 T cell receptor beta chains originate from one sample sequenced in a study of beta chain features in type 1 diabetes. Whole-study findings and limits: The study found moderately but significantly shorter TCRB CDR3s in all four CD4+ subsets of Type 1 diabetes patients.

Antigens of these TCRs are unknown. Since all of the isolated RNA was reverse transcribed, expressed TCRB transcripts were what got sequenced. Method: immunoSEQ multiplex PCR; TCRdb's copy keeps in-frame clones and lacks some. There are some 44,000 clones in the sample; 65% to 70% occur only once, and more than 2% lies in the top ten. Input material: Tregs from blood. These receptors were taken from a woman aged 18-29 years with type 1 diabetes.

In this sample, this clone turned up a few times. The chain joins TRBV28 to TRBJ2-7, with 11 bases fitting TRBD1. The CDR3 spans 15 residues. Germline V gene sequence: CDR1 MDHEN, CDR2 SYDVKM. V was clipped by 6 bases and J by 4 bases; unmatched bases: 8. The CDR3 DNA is TGTGCCAGCAGCGATAGGACAGGGGGCGGTTACGAGCAGTACTTC. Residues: CASSDRTGGGYEQYF.

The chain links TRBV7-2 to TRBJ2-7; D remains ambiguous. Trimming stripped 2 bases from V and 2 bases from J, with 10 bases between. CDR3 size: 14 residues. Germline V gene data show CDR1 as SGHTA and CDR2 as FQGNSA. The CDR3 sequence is CASSLNGAPYEQYF. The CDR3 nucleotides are TGTGCCAGCAGCTTAAACGGTGCCCCCTACGAGCAGTACTTC.

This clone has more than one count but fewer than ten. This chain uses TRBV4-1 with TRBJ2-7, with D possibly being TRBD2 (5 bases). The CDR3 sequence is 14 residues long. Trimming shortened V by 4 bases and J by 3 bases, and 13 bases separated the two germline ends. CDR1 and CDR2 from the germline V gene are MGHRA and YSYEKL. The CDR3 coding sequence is TGCGCCAGCAGCCGCGGACTTGTCGGCTACGAGCAGTACTTC. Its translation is CASSRGLVGYEQYF.

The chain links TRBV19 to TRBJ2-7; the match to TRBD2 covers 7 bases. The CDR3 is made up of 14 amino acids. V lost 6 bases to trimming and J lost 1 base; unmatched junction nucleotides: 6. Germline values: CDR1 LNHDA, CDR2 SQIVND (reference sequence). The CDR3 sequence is CASRGRGRSYEQYF. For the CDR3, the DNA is TGTGCCAGTAGGGGGAGGGGACGATCCTACGAGCAGTACTTC.

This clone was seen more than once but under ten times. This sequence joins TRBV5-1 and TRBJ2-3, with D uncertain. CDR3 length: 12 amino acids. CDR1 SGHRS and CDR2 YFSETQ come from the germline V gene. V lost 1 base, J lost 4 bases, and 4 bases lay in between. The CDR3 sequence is CASSLSSDTQYF. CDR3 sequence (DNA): TGCGCCAGCAGCTTGTCCTCAGATACGCAGTATTTT. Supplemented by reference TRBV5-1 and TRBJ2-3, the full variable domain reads KAGVTQTPRYLIKTRGQQVTLSCSPISGHRSVSWYQQTPGQGLQFLFEYFSETQRNKGNFPGRFSGRQFSNSRSEMNVSTLELGDSALYLCASSLSSDTQYFGPGTRLTVL.

The CDR3 is CASHQRGNTEAFF. The CDR3 DNA follows: TGTGCCAGCCATCAGCGGGGAAACACTGAAGCTTTCTTT. This sequence joins TRBV19 and TRBJ1-1; D is unresolved. Germline V lookup: CDR1 LNHDA, CDR2 SQIVND (reference sequence). The ends were cut back, 9 bases at V and 2 bases at J, with 13 bases in the middle. The CDR3 is 13 amino acids.

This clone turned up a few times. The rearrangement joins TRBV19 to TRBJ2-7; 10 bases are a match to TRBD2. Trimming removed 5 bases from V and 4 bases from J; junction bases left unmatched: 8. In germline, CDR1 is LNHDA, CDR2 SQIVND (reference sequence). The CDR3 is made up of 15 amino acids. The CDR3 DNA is TGTGCCAGTAGTGAGCCGGGACTAGCGCTGTACGAGCAGTACTTC. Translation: CASSEPGLALYEQYF.

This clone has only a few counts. CDR3 amino acids: CASSLLGSSYEQYF. Written as DNA, the CDR3 is TGTGCCAGCAGCTTACTCGGGAGCTCCTACGAGCAGTACTTC. The chain is built from TRBV7-2 and TRBJ2-7; tentative D call: TRBD2 (6 bases). The CDR3 runs 14 residues. Trimming shortened V by 2 bases and J by 0 bases, and 8 bases separated the two germline ends. Germline V lookup: CDR1 SGHTA, CDR2 FQGNSA.

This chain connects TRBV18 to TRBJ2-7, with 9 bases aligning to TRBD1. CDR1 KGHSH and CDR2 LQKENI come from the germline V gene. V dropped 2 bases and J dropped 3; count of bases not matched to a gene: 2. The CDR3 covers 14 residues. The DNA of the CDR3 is TGTGCCAGCTCACCAGGGACAGGGATCTACGAGCAGTACTTC. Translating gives CASSPGTGIYEQYF.

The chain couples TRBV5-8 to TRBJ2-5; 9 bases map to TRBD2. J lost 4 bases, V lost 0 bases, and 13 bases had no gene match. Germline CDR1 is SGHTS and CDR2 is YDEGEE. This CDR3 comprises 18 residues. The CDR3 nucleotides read TGTGCCAGCAGCTTGGGTCGGCTAGCGGGGAATCCTGGAGAGACCCAGTACTTC. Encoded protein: CASSLGRLAGNPGETQYF.

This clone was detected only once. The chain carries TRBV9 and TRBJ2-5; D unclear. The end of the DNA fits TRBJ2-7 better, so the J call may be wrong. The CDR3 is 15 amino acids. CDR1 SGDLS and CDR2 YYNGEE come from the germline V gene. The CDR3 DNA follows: TGTGCCAGCAGCCCCTTGGGGTCTAGCTCCTACGAGCAGTACTTC. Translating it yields CASSPLGSSSYEQYF.

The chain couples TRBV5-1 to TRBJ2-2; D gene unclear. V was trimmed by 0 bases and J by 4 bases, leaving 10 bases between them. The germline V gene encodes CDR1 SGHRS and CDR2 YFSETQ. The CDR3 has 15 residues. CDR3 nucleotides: TGCGCCAGCAGCTTGGAATGGTCGAGCACCGGGGAGCTGTTTTTT. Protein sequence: CASSLEWSSTGELFF.

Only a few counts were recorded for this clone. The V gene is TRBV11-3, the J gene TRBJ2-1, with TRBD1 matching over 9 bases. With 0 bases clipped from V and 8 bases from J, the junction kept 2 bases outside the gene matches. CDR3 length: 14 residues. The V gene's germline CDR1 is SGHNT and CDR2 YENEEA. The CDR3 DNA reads TGTGCCAGCAGCTTAGATAGGACAGGGGATGAGCAGTTCTTC. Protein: CASSLDRTGDEQFF.

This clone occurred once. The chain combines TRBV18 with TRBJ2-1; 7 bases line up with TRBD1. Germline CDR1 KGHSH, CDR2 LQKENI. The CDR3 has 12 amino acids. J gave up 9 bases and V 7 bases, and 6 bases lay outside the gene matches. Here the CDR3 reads CASYGQASEQFF. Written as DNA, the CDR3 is TGTGCCAGCTACGGACAGGCATCTGAGCAGTTCTTC.

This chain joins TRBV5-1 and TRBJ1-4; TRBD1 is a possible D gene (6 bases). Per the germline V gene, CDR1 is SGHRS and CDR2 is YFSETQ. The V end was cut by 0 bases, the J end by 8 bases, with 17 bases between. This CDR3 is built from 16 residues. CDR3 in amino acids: CASSLARPGGREKLFF. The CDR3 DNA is TGCGCCAGCAGCTTGGCCCGGCCCGGGGGGCGAGAAAAACTGTTTTTT.

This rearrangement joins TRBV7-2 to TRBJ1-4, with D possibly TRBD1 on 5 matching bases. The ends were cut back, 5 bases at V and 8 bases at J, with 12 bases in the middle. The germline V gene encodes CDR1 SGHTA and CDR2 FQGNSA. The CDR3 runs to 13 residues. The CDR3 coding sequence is TGTGCCAGCAGCGGGGGGGGACGCGAAAAACTGTTTTTT. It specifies CASSGGGREKLFF.

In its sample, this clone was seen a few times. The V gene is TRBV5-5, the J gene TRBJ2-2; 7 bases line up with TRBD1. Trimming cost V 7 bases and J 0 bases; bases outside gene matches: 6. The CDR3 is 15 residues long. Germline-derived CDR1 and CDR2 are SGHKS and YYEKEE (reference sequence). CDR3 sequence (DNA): TGTGCCAGCCACACAGGGGCCGCGAACACCGGGGAGCTGTTTTTT. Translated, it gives CASHTGAANTGELFF. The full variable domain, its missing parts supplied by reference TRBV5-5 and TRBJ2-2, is DAGVTQSPTHLIKTRGQQVTLRCSPISGHKSVSWYQQVLGQGPQFIFQYYEKEERGRGNFPDRFSARQFPNYSSELNVNALLLGDSALYLCASHTGAANTGELFFGEGSRLTVL.

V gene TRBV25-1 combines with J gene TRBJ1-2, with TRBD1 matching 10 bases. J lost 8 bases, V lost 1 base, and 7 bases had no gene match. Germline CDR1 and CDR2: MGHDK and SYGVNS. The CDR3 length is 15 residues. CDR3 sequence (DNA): TGTGCCAGCAGTGAATCCCCCGTGGGACAGGGGGGCTACACCTTC. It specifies CASSESPVGQGGYTF.

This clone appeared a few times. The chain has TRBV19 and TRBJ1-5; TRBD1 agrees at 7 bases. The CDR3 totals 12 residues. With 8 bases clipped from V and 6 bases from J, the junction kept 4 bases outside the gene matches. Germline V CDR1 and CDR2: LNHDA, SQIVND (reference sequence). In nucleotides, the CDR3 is TGTGCCAGTTCGGGACAGTCTCAGCCCCAGCATTTT. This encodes CASSGQSQPQHF. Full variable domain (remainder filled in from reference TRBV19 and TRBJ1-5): DGGITQSPKYLFRKEGQNVTLSCEQNLNHDAMYWYRQDPGQGLRLIYYSQIVNDFQKGDIAEGYSVSREKKESFPLTVTSAQKNPTAFYLCASSGQSQPQHFGDGTRLSIL.

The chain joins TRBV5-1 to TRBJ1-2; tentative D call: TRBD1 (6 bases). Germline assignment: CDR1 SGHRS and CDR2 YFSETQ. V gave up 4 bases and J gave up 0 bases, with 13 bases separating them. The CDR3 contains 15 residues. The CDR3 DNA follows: TGCGCCAGCAGCCTTGGACAGTATCCTAACTATGGCTACACCTTC. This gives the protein CASSLGQYPNYGYTF.

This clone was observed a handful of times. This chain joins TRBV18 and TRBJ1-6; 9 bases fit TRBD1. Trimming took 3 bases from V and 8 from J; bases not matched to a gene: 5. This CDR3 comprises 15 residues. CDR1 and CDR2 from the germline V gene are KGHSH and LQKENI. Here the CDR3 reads CASSPLRDRDSPLHF. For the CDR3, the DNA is TGTGCCAGCTCACCGCTCCGGGACAGGGATTCACCCCTCCACTTT.

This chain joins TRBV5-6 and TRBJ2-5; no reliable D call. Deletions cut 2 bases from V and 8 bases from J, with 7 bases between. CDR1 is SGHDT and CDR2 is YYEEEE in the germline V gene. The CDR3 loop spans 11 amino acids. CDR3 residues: CASSLVATQYF. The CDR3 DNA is TGTGCCAGCAGCTTAGTGGCTACCCAGTACTTC.

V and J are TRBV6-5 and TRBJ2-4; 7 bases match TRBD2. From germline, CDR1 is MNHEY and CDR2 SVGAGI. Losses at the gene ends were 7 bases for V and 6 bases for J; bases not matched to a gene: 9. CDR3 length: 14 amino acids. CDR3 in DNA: TGTGCCAGCACCGCCGGGCCGGGGGGAAACATTCAGTACTTC. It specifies CASTAGPGGNIQYF.

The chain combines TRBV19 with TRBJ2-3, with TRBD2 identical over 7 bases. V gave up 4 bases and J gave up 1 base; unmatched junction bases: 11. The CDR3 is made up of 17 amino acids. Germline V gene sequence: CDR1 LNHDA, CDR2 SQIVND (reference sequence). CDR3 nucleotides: TGTGCCAGTAGTACCAACCGAAAGCGGGAAGGCACAGATACGCAGTATTTT. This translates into CASSTNRKREGTDTQYF.

CDR3 DNA: TGTGCCAGCAGCCCCGGGACAGACTACTATGGCTACACCTTC. The encoded protein is CASSPGTDYYGYTF. The chain links TRBV7-9 to TRBJ1-2, with TRBD1 identical over 7 bases. This CDR3 region has 14 residues. J lost 3 bases, V lost 5 bases, and 6 bases had no gene match. Germline loops: CDR1 SEHNR, CDR2 FQNEAQ (reference sequence).